These T cell receptor beta chains were read from a single sample in a study of vaccination effects on CD4 cells after COVID-19. Their antigen targets remain unknown. The data were produced by immunoSEQ multiplex PCR, yet TCRdb's version contains in-frame clones alone and is incomplete. The profile covers 25,000 to 30,000 clones, with 65% to 80% appearing a single time and 9% to 10% taken by the ten largest. Here the sequenced sample was CD4+ T cells from PBMCs cultured with HCoV-NL63 spike peptides, taken after COVID-19 vaccination. The receptors were sampled from a human donor who received a COVID-19 vaccine. The conserved cysteine and the conserved F or W are not part of the CDR3 here.

V gene	J gene	CDR3 protein
TRBV13	TRBJ1-2	ASSLGTGDYGYT
TRBV30	TRBJ2-7	AWATRGHNKIYEQY
TRBV19	TRBJ2-7	ASSIGWGSSYEQY
TRBV5-1	TRBJ2-5	ASRNRQGLVRETQY
TRBV18	TRBJ2-3	ASSGYEQY
TRBV29-1	TRBJ1-1	SVGHRGMDTEAF
TRBV18	TRBJ2-7	ASSPGRSSYEQY
TRBV6-5	TRBJ1-2	ASSYDGNNYGYT
TRBV2	TRBJ1-1	ASSEALTGNTEAF
TRBV20-1	TRBJ2-1	SASNRREQF
TRBV7-7	TRBJ1-1	ASSLEPDGVPAF
TRBV3-1/TRBV3-2	TRBJ1-2	ASSLRQGVTNYGYT
TRBV11-2	TRBJ2-1	ASSLDRGAYNEQF
TRBV5-6	TRBJ1-2	ASSLDGGILYGYT
TRBV3-1/TRBV3-2	TRBJ2-1	ASSQSGNEQF